These 28 T cell receptor beta chains originate from one sample sequenced in a study of beta chain features in type 1 diabetes (dated by TCRdb to 2017 to 2018). Library preparation employed the immunoSEQ multiplex PCR assay. All of the isolated RNA was reverse transcribed with the High Capacity cDNA Reverse Transcription Kit, so expressed TCRB transcripts were sequenced. What TCRdb holds here is the immuneACCESS table cut down to in-frame rearrangements. Part of the clones is not present; checked against another copy, under half of the missing clones reflect an unresolved V gene, and the others are unexplained. The sample yields hundreds of thousands of clones; around 15% were counted once. Jointly, the top ten make up just under 0.04% of the sample. Their antigens remain unidentified. Summary of the overall study and its limitations: Type 1 diabetes patients showed a moderate but significant shortening of TCRB CDR3 length in all four CD4+ subsets.

The sample taken for sequencing was naive CD4+ T cells from blood. The sample's cell subset or site label is to be understood as: true naive CD4+ T cells. These TCRs come from a man younger than 30 with type 1 diabetes.

This chain links TRBV7-9 with TRBJ1-1; a possible D gene is TRBD1 (6 bases). This CDR3 is built from 15 residues. The germline V gene encodes CDR1 SEHNR and CDR2 FQNEAQ (reference sequence). Trimming took 5 bases from V and 0 from J, leaving 13 bases between them. The CDR3 sequence: CASSPGQTLNTEAFF. The CDR3 DNA is TGTGCCAGCAGCCCCGGACAGACATTGAACACTGAAGCTTTCTTT.

This clone appeared a few times. The chain's CDR3 is CASSKEWDRADYGYTF. CDR3 coding DNA: TGTGCCAGCAGCAAAGAATGGGACAGGGCGGACTATGGCTACACCTTC. The J gene is TRBJ1-2, the V gene TRBV21-1; whether TRBD1, the table's D call, matches the DNA was not checked. TRBV21-1 is a listed pseudogene. The CDR3 length is 16 residues.

This clone has more than one count but fewer than ten. The rearrangement joins TRBV18 to TRBJ2-3; 8 positions agree with TRBD2. Germline CDR1 is KGHSH and CDR2 is LQKENI. CDR3 length: 17 residues. V was clipped by 0 bases and J by 6 bases; unmatched bases: 11. CDR3 sequence (DNA): TGTGCCAGCTCACCACCGACTAGCGCTGAACGGGGGGATACGCAGTATTTT. Translated: CASSPPTSAERGDTQYF.

In its sample, this clone was seen a few times. V and J are TRBV19 and TRBJ1-1; the D is unclear. CDR1 LNHDA and CDR2 SQIVND come from the germline V gene (reference sequence). The V gene lost 5 bases and the J gene lost 11 bases, with 15 bases spanning the gap. The CDR3 spans 12 residues. The CDR3 region is CASSLWGAGAFF. CDR3 in DNA: TGTGCCAGTAGTCTCTGGGGAGCGGGGGCTTTCTTT.

There are a few counts of this clone. DNA of the CDR3: TGTGCCAGCAGTGAACCTGGAAAAGAGACCCAGTACTTC. This encodes CASSEPGKETQYF. The rearrangement links TRBV25-1 to TRBJ2-5; no firm D call. The CDR3 spans 13 residues. Germline V lookup: CDR1 MGHDK, CDR2 SYGVNS. V lost 2 bases and J 3 bases, leaving 7 bases between the germline ends.

This chain connects TRBV5-1 to TRBJ1-2, with D possibly matching TRBD1 (5 bases). Germline loops: CDR1 SGHRS, CDR2 YFSETQ. This CDR3 has 15 residues. Deletions cut 4 bases from V and 7 bases from J, with 20 bases between. Here the CDR3 DNA reads TGCGCCAGCAGCCCGCCTAGTCGGACCGGGGGTGGCTACACCTTC. This gives the protein CASSPPSRTGGGYTF.

This clone has just a few counts. The chain links TRBV6-5 to TRBJ2-5; D might be TRBD2 (5 bases). The CDR3 has 12 amino acids. Germline V lookup: CDR1 MNHEY, CDR2 SVGAGI. With 7 bases removed from V and 5 bases from J, the gap between germline ends came to 11 bases. Written as DNA, the CDR3 is TGTGCCAGCAAGGACTCCCGGGAGACCCAGTACTTC. This codes for CASKDSRETQYF.

This clone showed up just a few times. V usage is TRBV11-2 and J usage is TRBJ2-1, with a possible D match to TRBD2 (6 bases). This CDR3 spans 13 amino acids. Looked up from germline, CDR1 is SGHAT and CDR2 is FQNNGV. Trimming left V 8 bases short and J 6 bases short, with 14 bases between. The CDR3 loop is CASPTSTGNEQFF. The CDR3 nucleotides read TGTGCCAGCCCTACTAGCACCGGCAATGAGCAGTTCTTC.

The chain is built from TRBV29-1 and TRBJ1-1; 8 bases line up with TRBD1. CDR1 is SQVTM, CDR2 ANQGSEA, per germline. The CDR3 is 10 amino acids. The ends lost 5 bases at V and 10 bases at J; junction bases unmatched: 3. The CDR3 here is CSVSGTGAFF. As DNA, the CDR3 is TGCAGCGTTTCCGGGACAGGAGCTTTCTTT.

This sequence joins TRBV28 and TRBJ2-1; D gene ambiguous. The CDR3 loop spans 12 amino acids. Per germline, CDR1 MDHEN and CDR2 SYDVKM. Trimming stripped 8 bases from V and 2 bases from J, with 7 bases between. The DNA for the CDR3 is TGTGCCAGCGGGGTAACCTACAATGAGCAGTTCTTC. It specifies CASGVTYNEQFF.

To note about this clone: Within the sample, other DNA sequences also encode this same CDR3. This chain uses TRBV13 with TRBJ2-5; tentatively, D is TRBD1 or TRBD2 (7 bases each). Germline V gene data show CDR1 as PRHDT and CDR2 as FYEKMQ (reference sequence). Trimming removed 5 bases at V and 5 bases at J, with 15 bases between. The CDR3 consists of 14 residues. CDR3 sequence reads: CASSLRQGGETQYF. CDR3 bases: TGTGCCAGCAGCCTTCGACAGGGAGGGGAGACCCAGTACTTC.

The J gene is TRBJ2-5, the V gene TRBV5-4; 7 bases fit TRBD1. Germline values: CDR1 SGHNT, CDR2 YYREEE (reference sequence). The V and J ends lost 1 base and 2 bases, in that order; junction bases with no gene match: 5. The CDR3 contains 15 residues. The chain's CDR3 is CASSLYRQGQETQYF. The CDR3 DNA follows: TGTGCCAGCAGCTTGTATCGACAGGGACAAGAGACCCAGTACTTC. The full variable domain, in which reference TRBV5-4 and TRBJ2-5 provide the parts outside the CDR3, is ETGVTQSPTHLIKTRGQQVTLRCSSQSGHNTVSWYQQALGQGPQFIFQYYREEENGRGNFPPRFSGLQFPNYSSELNVNALELDDSALYLCASSLYRQGQETQYFGPGTRLLVL.

This clone was seen a few times. The chain joins TRBV27 to TRBJ2-2, with a tentative D call TRBD1 (6 bases). Germline CDR1 reads MNHEY; CDR2 reads SMNVEV (reference sequence). This CDR3 contains 14 residues. V gave up 5 bases and J gave up 3 bases, with 10 bases separating them. The DNA of the CDR3 is TGTGCCAGCAGTCGACAGGTTGACACCGGGGAGCTGTTTTTT. The encoded protein is CASSRQVDTGELFF.

This clone appeared a few times. V gene TRBV29-1 combines with J gene TRBJ2-1; D is possibly TRBD1 or TRBD2 (6 bases each). Trimming shortened V by 7 bases and J by 3 bases, and 16 bases separated the two germline ends. The CDR3 has 14 amino acids. Germline-derived CDR1 and CDR2 are SQVTM and ANQGSEA. CDR3 sequence (DNA): TGCAGCGCCCGGGGGTGGACAGACTACAATGAGCAGTTCTTC. Translated: CSARGWTDYNEQFF.

The rearrangement uses TRBV9 and TRBJ2-5; D unclear. This CDR3 region has 13 residues. The germline V and J ends were trimmed by 3 bases and 4 bases, with 10 bases remaining between them. Germline V CDR1 and CDR2: SGDLS, YYNGEE. DNA for the CDR3: TGTGCCAGCAGCGGGACCCCCGGAGAGACCCAGTACTTC. Its protein product is CASSGTPGETQYF.

Regarding this clone: The sample has other DNA sequences that encode this CDR3 too. The CDR3 DNA reads as TGTGCCAGCAGTTACTATACAGATACGCAGTATTTT. It translates to CASSYYTDTQYF. The chain carries TRBV7-2 and TRBJ2-3; no firm D call. Germline CDR1 SGHTA, CDR2 FQGNSA. The germline V and J ends were trimmed by 6 bases and 3 bases, with 7 bases remaining between them. The CDR3 totals 12 residues.

The chain carries TRBV30 and TRBJ2-7; the D gene is possibly TRBD1 (5 bases). V lost 4 bases and J 3 bases, leaving 10 bases between the germline ends. The CDR3 contains 12 residues. Germline assignment: CDR1 GTSNPN and CDR2 SVGIG (reference sequence). CDR3 amino acids: CAWTGPSYEQYF. The DNA for the CDR3 is TGTGCCTGGACAGGGCCCAGCTACGAGCAGTACTTC.

The V gene is TRBV6-6, the J gene TRBJ1-2; D may be TRBD1 (6 bases). The germline V gene has CDR1 MNHNY and CDR2 SVGAGI (reference sequence). The CDR3 spans 13 residues. V was clipped by 7 bases and J by 3 bases, with 12 bases between them. CDR3 amino acids: CASIPGVDYGYTF. The CDR3 DNA reads as TGTGCCAGCATTCCAGGGGTGGACTATGGCTACACCTTC.

This rearrangement joins TRBV7-2 to TRBJ1-1, with TRBD1 matching 8 bases. Germline V gene lookup returns CDR1 SGHTA and CDR2 FQGNSA. The CDR3 is made up of 16 amino acids. V was pared by 4 bases and J by 10 bases, with 17 bases of the junction left unmatched. The CDR3 DNA is TGTGCCAGCAGCTCGGGGGCCTCGGACAGGGTTAAGGGAGCTTTCTTT. It specifies CASSSGASDRVKGAFF.

This clone was picked up a small number of times. The chain recombines TRBV25-1 with TRBJ2-7; 7 bases match TRBD1. Germline values: CDR1 MGHDK, CDR2 SYGVNS. The CDR3 length is 14 residues. Trimming at V came to 7 bases and at J to 2 bases, leaving 8 bases not matched to a gene. The CDR3 DNA reads as TGTGCCAGCACCCCTAGGACAGGCCCCTACGAGCAGTACTTC. Protein: CASTPRTGPYEQYF.

This clone was found a few times. The chain joins TRBV4-2 to TRBJ2-1, with 11 bases identical to TRBD2. This CDR3 has 18 amino acids. J gave up 4 bases and V 0 bases, and 8 bases lay outside the gene matches. Looked up from germline, CDR1 is LGHNA and CDR2 is YNFKEQ. CDR3 region: CASSQEGLAGGLYNEQFF. The DNA of the CDR3 is TGTGCCAGCAGCCAAGAGGGCCTAGCGGGGGGCCTATACAATGAGCAGTTCTTC.

This clone was seen only a few times. The genes are TRBV6-6 and TRBJ2-7; 7 bases are shared with TRBD1. V dropped 6 bases and J dropped 0; count of bases not matched to a gene: 11. Germline V CDR1 and CDR2: MNHNY, SVGAGI (reference sequence). The CDR3 is made up of 16 amino acids. The CDR3, as DNA: TGTGCCAGCAGAATCACCGGGACAGCCCGCTCCTACGAGCAGTACTTC. Amino acid sequence: CASRITGTARSYEQYF.

This clone has more than one count but fewer than ten. The chain carries TRBV9 and TRBJ2-1, with TRBD2 matching over 8 bases. V lost 4 bases to trimming and J lost 4 bases; unmatched junction nucleotides: 7. The CDR3 is made up of 15 amino acids. Germline CDR1 SGDLS, CDR2 YYNGEE. CDR3 sequence (DNA): TGTGCCAGCAGCCGATTCGCGGGGGGTTACAATGAGCAGTTCTTC. Translated: CASSRFAGGYNEQFF.

The rearrangement joins TRBV9 to TRBJ2-6; D is uncertain. The ends were cut back, 0 bases at V and 2 bases at J, with 6 bases in the middle. The CDR3 extends over 15 amino acids. Germline CDR1 reads SGDLS; CDR2 reads YYNGEE. The CDR3 bases are TGTGCCAGCAGCGTAGCTCGGGCTGGGGCCAACGTCCTGACTTTC. Translating gives CASSVARAGANVLTF.

This clone was seen a handful of times. This chain connects TRBV7-2 to TRBJ2-7; TRBD2 matches 10 bases. Germline CDR1 and CDR2: SGHTA and FQGNSA. CDR3 size: 18 residues. Trimming took 3 bases from V and 1 from J; bases not matched to a gene: 12. Here the CDR3 reads CASSLVFASSGGSYEQYF. The CDR3 DNA reads TGTGCCAGCAGCTTGGTCTTCGCCTCTAGCGGGGGATCCTACGAGCAGTACTTC.

J is TRBJ2-3 and V is TRBV19; tentative D call: TRBD2 (5 bases). Germline V gives CDR1 LNHDA, CDR2 SQIVND (reference sequence). CDR3 length: 14 amino acids. V was cut by 5 bases and J by 1 base, with 10 bases left in between. The CDR3 DNA reads as TGTGCCAGTAGTTCTAGCATGGGCACAGATACGCAGTATTTT. This translates into CASSSSMGTDTQYF. Drawing the rest from reference TRBV19 and TRBJ2-3, the complete variable domain is DGGITQSPKYLFRKEGQNVTLSCEQNLNHDAMYWYRQDPGQGLRLIYYSQIVNDFQKGDIAEGYSVSREKKESFPLTVTSAQKNPTAFYLCASSSSMGTDTQYFGPGTRLTVL.

Only a few counts were recorded for this clone. The chain links TRBV11-3 to TRBJ2-1, with 7 bases that match TRBD2. This CDR3 spans 15 amino acids. CDR1 and CDR2 from the germline V gene are SGHNT and YENEEA. V gave up 3 bases and J gave up 0 bases; unmatched junction bases: 2. The CDR3 protein is CASSFGGSSYNEQFF. The DNA of the CDR3 is TGTGCCAGCAGCTTTGGCGGGAGCTCCTACAATGAGCAGTTCTTC.

The chain couples TRBV9 to TRBJ2-7, with 7 nucleotides matching TRBD2. J gave up 3 bases and V 1 base, and 4 bases lay outside the gene matches. Germline lookup yields CDR1 SGDLS and CDR2 YYNGEE. The CDR3 has 14 amino acids. DNA of the CDR3: TGTGCCAGCAGCGTACAAAGCGGGAACTACGAGCAGTACTTC. It specifies CASSVQSGNYEQYF.